This TCR beta chain was sequenced during a study of T cells after yellow fever vaccination. On the study more broadly: SMART-Seq v4 Ultra Low Input handled preparation of low-cell-number fractions.

This clonotype was counted a few times. TCRdb re-called the 5' RACE reads through MiXCR, storing one row per CDR3 protein. The sample contains 300,000 or so distinct CDR3 sequences, around 7% of which appear only once. V gave up 4 bases and J gave up 2 bases, with 22 bases separating them. Per germline, CDR1 LGHDT and CDR2 YNNKEL (reference sequence). The CDR3 spans 18 residues. The J gene is TRBJ2-3, the V gene TRBV3-1, with a tentative D call TRBD2 (7 bases). Sequenced material: PBMCs, taken around 45 days after the first yellow fever vaccination. The sequence was collected from a man younger than 30 who received the YFV17D yellow fever vaccine. The CDR3 spells CASSPGLVGGPNTDTQYF. The CDR3 coding sequence is TGTGCCAGCAGCCCAGGACTGGTGGGGGGGCCAAACACAGATACGCAGTATTTT.